The rows below give T cell receptor beta chains drawn from one sample of a study of T cell responses to AZD1222 COVID-19 vaccine. Measured with immunoSEQ multiplex PCR; TCRdb has only the in-frame clones, and not every one. The data contain 150,000 or so clones, approximately 90% of them singletons. Sample: peripheral blood, taken 28 days after the second AZD1222 dose. The receptors stem from an adult who received the AZD1222 COVID-19 vaccine. CDR3s include the opening cysteine and the closing phenylalanine or tryptophan. The D gene is left open where the match is weak. Not all rows give a size; the values are once, few, many and, for expanded clones, a class.

- | TRBD1 | TRBJ1-4 | TRBV5-1 | CASSLGTGEPEKLFF | TGCGCCAGCAGCTTGGGGACAGGGGAGCCTGAAAAACTGTTTTTT
- | TRBD2 | TRBJ2-7 | TRBV27 | CASSFQTSGYYEQYF | TGTGCCAGCAGTTTCCAGACTAGCGGATACTACGAGCAGTACTTC
- | - | TRBJ1-5 | TRBV7-9 | CASSLGGRDSNQPQHF | TGTGCCAGCAGCTTAGGGGGCAGGGATTCCAATCAGCCCCAGCATTTT
- | - | TRBJ1-2 | TRBV7-2 | CASSLAFHRAEDGYTF | TGTGCCAGCAGCTTAGCGTTCCACAGGGCGGAGGATGGCTACACCTTC
- | - | TRBJ2-1 | TRBV18 | CASSPTRSLYNEQFF | TGTGCCAGCTCACCAACTCGTAGTCTTTACAATGAGCAGTTCTTC
once | - | TRBJ1-1 | TRBV6-2/TRBV6-3 | CASSYNREFTEAFF | TGTGCCAGCAGTTACAACAGGGAGTTTACTGAAGCTTTCTTT
- | - | TRBJ2-7 | TRBV20-1 | CSASKAREQYF | TGCAGTGCCAGTAAAGCACGCGAGCAGTACTTC
- | TRBD2 | TRBJ2-5 | TRBV30 | CAWSVTSGGLGTQYF | TGTGCCTGGAGTGTAACCTCGGGAGGGCTTGGGACCCAGTACTTC
- | - | TRBJ1-4 | TRBV6-1 | CASSDSGTEGEKLFF | TGTGCCAGCAGTGATTCCGGGACGGAGGGAGAAAAACTGTTTTTT
- | - | TRBJ1-5 | TRBV10-3 | CAISVGEQPQHF | TGTGCCATCAGTGTAGGGGAACAGCCCCAGCATTTT
- | - | TRBJ1-1 | TRBV5-1 | CASSFLAELNTEAFF | TGCGCCAGCAGCTTTCTGGCGGAGTTGAACACTGAAGCTTTCTTT
- | - | TRBJ1-5 | TRBV10-1 | CASSDTWDKPQHF | TGCGCCAGCAGTGACACTTGGGATAAGCCCCAGCATTTT
- | - | TRBJ1-1 | TRBV3-1/TRBV3-2 | CASSPTRLGTEAFF | TGTGCCAGCAGCCCTACCCGTCTTGGTACTGAAGCTTTCTTT
- | TRBD2 | TRBJ2-1 | TRBV2 | CASGLAGGYNEQFF | TGTGCCAGCGGACTAGCGGGAGGTTACAATGAGCAGTTCTTC
- | - | TRBJ1-4 | TRBV19 | CASNPYSGATNEKLFF | TGTGCCAGTAATCCATACTCTGGGGCAACTAATGAAAAACTGTTTTTT
- | - | TRBJ1-5 | TRBV4-1 | CASSQGRGGQRGPQHF | TGCGCCAGCAGCCAGGGAAGGGGGGGTCAGAGGGGGCCCCAGCATTTT
- | - | TRBJ1-2 | TRBV30 | CAFQRDRYYGYTF | TGTGCCTTTCAAAGGGACCGCTACTATGGCTACACCTTC
- | TRBD2 | TRBJ2-1 | TRBV19 | CASSPRTSGTYNEQFF | TGTGCCAGTAGTCCCAGGACTAGCGGGACCTACAATGAGCAGTTCTTC
- | TRBD1 | TRBJ2-2 | TRBV18 | CASSLTGDAGELFF | TGTGCCAGCTCACTGACAGGGGACGCCGGGGAGCTGTTTTTT
- | TRBD1 | TRBJ2-5 | TRBV5-1 | CASRPPGTGQETQYF | TGCGCCAGCAGGCCGCCGGGGACAGGTCAAGAGACCCAGTACTTC
- | TRBD1 | TRBJ1-2 | TRBV7-9 | CASSLDVTGGTLYGYTF | TGTGCCAGCAGCTTAGACGTGACAGGGGGCACCCTCTATGGCTACACCTTC
few | TRBD1 | TRBJ2-2 | TRBV27 | CASSLPTGSLTGELFF | TGTGCCAGCAGTCTCCCGACAGGGAGTCTCACCGGGGAGCTGTTTTTT
- | - | TRBJ1-4 | TRBV9 | CASSVGSGVLDEKLFF | TGTGCCAGCAGCGTAGGGTCAGGGGTATTGGATGAAAAACTGTTTTTT
- | - | TRBJ1-1 | TRBV5-1 | CASSPLTGPVPEAFF | TGCGCCAGCAGCCCCTTAACAGGGCCGGTCCCTGAAGCTTTCTTT
- | TRBD1 | TRBJ2-5 | TRBV5-8 | CASSDGTGGTETQYF | TGTGCCAGCAGCGATGGGACAGGGGGCACGGAGACCCAGTACTTC
- | TRBD1 | TRBJ2-3 | TRBV9 | CASSMDRVGTDTQYF | TGTGCCAGCAGCATGGACAGGGTCGGCACAGATACGCAGTATTTT
- | - | TRBJ2-3 | TRBV12-3/TRBV12-4 | CASSFGSTDTQYF | TGTGCCAGCAGTTTCGGGAGCACAGATACGCAGTATTTT
- | - | TRBJ2-1 | TRBV7-7 | CARFREPGNEQFF | TGTGCAAGATTCCGGGAGCCTGGGAATGAGCAGTTCTTC
- | - | TRBJ1-2 | TRBV7-8 | CASSLAWPGALDYGYTF | TGTGCCAGCAGCTTAGCGTGGCCGGGGGCTTTGGACTATGGCTACACCTTC
- | - | TRBJ1-2 | TRBV19 | CASRRDVSPYGYTF | TGTGCCAGTAGGAGGGATGTAAGCCCGTATGGCTACACCTTC
- | - | TRBJ2-3 | TRBV19 | CASTKEKTDTQYF | TGTGCCAGTACCAAGGAGAAAACAGATACGCAGTATTTT
- | TRBD1 | TRBJ2-4 | TRBV19 | CASSMFETGAKNIQYF | TGTGCCAGTAGTATGTTCGAGACAGGGGCCAAAAACATTCAGTACTTC
- | - | TRBJ1-6 | TRBV4-1 | CASSQDSRGYNSPLHF | TGCGCCAGCAGCCAAGATTCGCGGGGGTATAATTCACCCCTCCACTTT
few | - | TRBJ2-7 | TRBV9 | CASSVASGPSYEQYF | TGTGCCAGCAGCGTAGCTTCGGGGCCCTCCTACGAGCAGTACTTC
- | TRBD2 | TRBJ2-7 | TRBV6-6 | CASSYQSLAGAEQYF | TGTGCCAGCAGTTACCAATCTCTAGCGGGAGCCGAGCAGTACTTC
- | - | TRBJ2-7 | TRBV6-5 | CASSYTSSAYEQYF | TGTGCCAGCAGTTACACTAGCTCGGCCTACGAGCAGTACTTC
- | - | TRBJ1-1 | TRBV3-1/TRBV3-2 | CASSQVGVTDTEAFF | TGTGCCAGCAGCCAGGTGGGGGTAACGGACACTGAAGCTTTCTTT
- | TRBD2 | TRBJ2-1 | TRBV18 | CASSPFAGEGNNEQFF | TGTGCCAGCTCACCATTTGCGGGGGAAGGGAACAATGAGCAGTTCTTC
- | - | TRBJ1-1 | TRBV28 | CASMGNTEAFF | TGTGCCAGCATGGGAAACACTGAAGCTTTCTTT
- | TRBD1 | TRBJ1-3 | TRBV12-5 | CASGFPGKGQISGNTIYF | TGTGCTAGTGGTTTTCCTGGAAAGGGACAGATCTCTGGAAACACCATATATTTT
- | TRBD1 | TRBJ1-5 | TRBV6-5 | CASNPGTGTSQPQHF | TGTGCCAGCAACCCCGGGACAGGGACGAGTCAGCCCCAGCATTTT
- | - | TRBJ1-4 | TRBV28 | CASSLWVTGKGEKLFF | TGTGCCAGCAGTTTATGGGTGACGGGGAAAGGTGAAAAACTGTTTTTT
- | TRBD1 | TRBJ1-1 | TRBV18 | CASSADRGSEAFF | TGTGCCAGCTCAGCAGACAGGGGCTCTGAAGCTTTCTTT
- | - | TRBJ1-1 | TRBV20-1 | CSADRHLEAFF | TGCAGTGCCGATAGACACCTTGAAGCTTTCTTT
- | - | TRBJ1-1 | TRBV6-4 | CASSDMGRGRGNTEAFF | TGTGCCAGCAGTGACATGGGACGGGGACGGGGGAACACTGAAGCTTTCTTT
- | - | TRBJ1-2 | TRBV27 | CASSHTSDGLPGYTF | TGTGCCAGCAGTCATACATCGGACGGACTACCTGGCTACACCTTC
- | - | TRBJ2-2 | TRBV2 | CASSTQGTGELFF | TGTGCCAGCAGCACACAGGGTACCGGGGAGCTGTTTTTT
- | - | TRBJ2-1 | TRBV30 | CAWSPTKSYNEQFF | TGTGCCTGGAGTCCTACGAAGAGTTACAATGAGCAGTTCTTC
- | - | TRBJ1-5 | TRBV10-2 | CASSDGMDSNQPQHF | TGCGCCAGCAGTGATGGAATGGATAGCAATCAGCCCCAGCATTTT
- | - | TRBJ1-3 | TRBV12-5 | CASRGAGSSGNTIYF | TGTGCTAGTCGGGGTGCCGGATCGTCTGGAAACACCATATATTTT
- | - | TRBJ1-5 | TRBV19 | CASDPGWVLEPQHF | TGTGCCAGTGACCCGGGATGGGTTTTAGAGCCCCAGCATTTT
- | - | TRBJ1-5 | TRBV16 | CASSRHRDQPQHF | TGTGCCAGCAGCCGCCACAGAGACCAGCCCCAGCATTTT
- | - | TRBJ1-2 | TRBV12-3/TRBV12-4 | CASRGRGMKGYTF | TGTGCCAGCCGGGGGCGGGGAATGAAGGGCTACACCTTC
- | - | TRBJ2-2 | TRBV6-1 | CASSDGNTGELFF | TGTGCCAGCAGTGACGGAAACACCGGGGAGCTGTTTTTT
- | TRBD1 | TRBJ1-5 | TRBV28 | CASRSPRQGGDQPQHF | TGTGCCAGCAGATCACCCCGACAGGGGGGAGATCAGCCCCAGCATTTT
once | - | TRBJ1-2 | TRBV21-1 | CASSERQVVTNYGYTF | TGTGCCAGCAGCGAGCGACAGGTCGTTACTAACTATGGCTACACCTTC
once | - | TRBJ1-1 | TRBV12-3/TRBV12-4 | CASSPDKNTEAFF | TGTGCCAGCAGTCCCGACAAGAACACTGAAGCTTTCTTT
once | TRBD1 | TRBJ1-1 | TRBV2 | CASSSGQGAEAFF | TGTGCCAGCAGTTCGGGACAGGGTGCCGAAGCTTTCTTT
- | TRBD2 | TRBJ2-2 | TRBV30 | CACPRAGLAGGPAGELFF | TGTGCCTGCCCTCGAGCGGGACTAGCGGGAGGGCCAGCCGGGGAGCTGTTTTTT